A single sample is the source of the 19 T cell receptor beta chains below, sequenced in a study of blood T cells in healthy people across ages. A sample-barcoded 5' primer and a J-beta primer mix were used in a second PCR of roughly 6 to 11 cycles. Via MiXCR, TCRdb re-called the 5' RACE reads, giving one row per CDR3 protein. The sample includes about 1.7 million distinct CDR3 sequences, 28% seen only once; the top ten take 7.7%. Sequencing was performed on blood. The origin of the receptors is a woman younger than 45 in good health.

The sample holds a few counts of this clonotype. The chain carries TRBV9 and TRBJ1-4; D call uncertain. The CDR3 loop spans 14 amino acids. V lost 0 bases to trimming and J lost 5 bases, with 8 bases between them. Germline V gene sequence: CDR1 SGDLS, CDR2 YYNGEE. The CDR3 nucleotides read TGTGCCAGCAGCGTAGGTCCCGACAATGAAAAACTGTTTTTT. Translating it yields CASSVGPDNEKLFF. Full variable domain (rest looked up from reference TRBV9 and TRBJ1-4): DSGVTQTPKHLITATGQRVTLRCSPRSGDLSVYWYQQSLDQGLQFLIQYYNGEERAKGNILERFSAQQFPDLHSELNLSSLELGDSALYFCASSVGPDNEKLFFGSGTQLSVL.

The chain joins TRBV7-2 to TRBJ1-2, with D tentatively TRBD1 (6 bases). This CDR3 has 14 amino acids. The V gene's germline CDR1 is SGHTA and CDR2 FQGNSA. Trimming removed 2 bases from V and 8 bases from J, with 15 bases in between. In DNA, the CDR3 is TGTGCCAGCAGCTTACCGCAGGGGCACGAGGGCTACACCTTC. It is translated as CASSLPQGHEGYTF.

This clonotype was seen at least ten times. This rearrangement joins TRBV9 to TRBJ2-1; a weak D match, TRBD2 (5 bases). Trimming took off 4 bases at V and 1 base at J, with 12 bases between the two ends. Germline loops: CDR1 SGDLS, CDR2 YYNGEE. CDR3 length: 15 amino acids. The CDR3: CASSPPGVSYNEQFF. Written as DNA, the CDR3 is TGTGCCAGCAGCCCCCCCGGGGTGTCCTACAATGAGCAGTTCTTC.

This chain links TRBV6-1 with TRBJ2-3; D may be TRBD2 (6 bases). Germline V lookup: CDR1 MNHNS, CDR2 SASEGT. This CDR3 is built from 12 residues. V was clipped by 2 bases and J by 8 bases, with 8 bases between them. Here the CDR3 reads CASSERRGTQYF. In nucleotides, the CDR3 is TGTGCCAGCAGTGAAAGGAGGGGTACGCAGTATTTT.

The rearrangement uses TRBV15 and TRBJ1-2; D not resolved. In germline, CDR1 is LNHNV, CDR2 YYDKDF (reference sequence). With 5 bases removed from V and 3 bases from J, the gap between germline ends came to 13 bases. The CDR3 has 14 residues. CDR3 amino acids: CATSSRGWDYGYTF. Written as DNA, the CDR3 is TGTGCCACCAGCTCCCGTGGGTGGGACTATGGCTACACCTTC.

The rearrangement links TRBV6-1 to TRBJ2-5, with 7 positions matching TRBD2. CDR1 MNHNS and CDR2 SASEGT come from the germline V gene. This CDR3 region has 14 residues. The junction had 12 bases not matched to a gene; V was cut back by 10 bases and J by 4 bases. CDR3 coding DNA: TGTGCCACCCGTTCTGGGACTATCGGAGAGACCCAGTACTTC. Translation gives CATRSGTIGETQYF.

The chain joins TRBV27 to TRBJ1-1; D might be TRBD1 (5 bases). Trimming shortened V by 6 bases and J by 3 bases, and 14 bases separated the two germline ends. This CDR3 is built from 14 residues. The germline V gene has CDR1 MNHEY and CDR2 SMNVEV (reference sequence). This chain's CDR3 is CASRPSGVYTEAFF. CDR3 bases: TGTGCCAGCAGACCATCGGGGGTCTACACTGAAGCTTTCTTT.

This clonotype was detected a few times. DNA for the CDR3: TGTGCCAGCAGTCGGGCTGATGGGCTAATGAACACTGAAGCTTTCTTT. This translates into CASSRADGLMNTEAFF. V usage is TRBV6-5 and J usage is TRBJ1-1, with D uncertain. V was cut by 5 bases and J by 0 bases, with 16 bases left in between. CDR3 length equals 16 residues. Germline CDR1 and CDR2: MNHEY and SVGAGI.

This clonotype was observed a handful of times. The CDR3 region has the DNA TGTGCCAGCAGCCAGAATGGGGTTAGCACAGATACGCAGTATTTT. It translates to CASSQNGVSTDTQYF. The rearrangement joins TRBV7-2 to TRBJ2-3; the D is unclear. The germline CDR1 and CDR2 sequences are SGHTA and FQGNSA. CDR3 size: 15 residues. Trimming cost V 5 bases and J 0 bases, with 12 bases left between them.

This clonotype occurred a few times. V gene TRBV12-3 or TRBV12-4 combines with J gene TRBJ2-3, with D possibly being TRBD1 (6 bases). The CDR3 totals 15 residues. V lost 6 bases and J lost 1, with 14 bases in between. The CDR3: CASSSQGVGTDTQYF. The CDR3 DNA reads as TGTGCCAGCAGCTCACAGGGTGTGGGCACAGATACGCAGTATTTT.

The rearrangement joins TRBV9 to TRBJ2-1, with D maybe TRBD1 (6 bases). V lost 3 bases, J lost 2 bases, and 12 bases lay in between. The CDR3 runs 15 residues. The V gene's germline CDR1 is SGDLS and CDR2 YYNGEE. The CDR3 nucleotides read TGTGCCAGCAGCGCCCCCGGGACACCCTACAATGAGCAGTTCTTC. Amino acids: CASSAPGTPYNEQFF. Complete variable domain (other parts from reference TRBV9 and TRBJ2-1): DSGVTQTPKHLITATGQRVTLRCSPRSGDLSVYWYQQSLDQGLQFLIQYYNGEERAKGNILERFSAQQFPDLHSELNLSSLELGDSALYFCASSAPGTPYNEQFFGPGTRLTVL.

This clonotype appeared a few times. This rearrangement joins TRBV4-1 to TRBJ2-1; 14 bases match TRBD2. This CDR3 is built from 17 residues. The germline V gene has CDR1 MGHRA and CDR2 YSYEKL. V trimming: 2 bases; J trimming: 4 bases; junction bases outside the gene matches: 4. The CDR3 DNA reads as TGCGCCAGCAGCCAACCGGGACTAGCGGGGGATTACAATGAGCAGTTCTTC. Protein product: CASSQPGLAGDYNEQFF.

J is TRBJ1-4 and V is TRBV28; TRBD1 aligns across 7 bases. Trimming removed 6 bases from V and 7 bases from J; junction bases left unmatched: 8. Germline loops: CDR1 MDHEN, CDR2 SYDVKM. The CDR3 runs to 14 residues. CDR3 sequence: CASRPTGRREKLFF. The CDR3 nucleotides are TGTGCCAGCAGGCCGACAGGGAGACGTGAAAAACTGTTTTTT.

The chain employs TRBV5-1 and TRBJ2-5, with 9 bases matching TRBD2. Unmatched junction bases numbered 3, after V lost 6 bases and J lost 0 bases. The CDR3 consists of 14 residues. Germline lookup yields CDR1 SGHRS and CDR2 YFSETQ. CDR3 DNA sequence: TGCGCCAGCAAAGCGGGAGGCAACCAAGAGACCCAGTACTTC. Translation gives CASKAGGNQETQYF.

The sample holds a few counts of this clonotype. This sequence joins TRBV12-3 or TRBV12-4 and TRBJ1-1, with D perhaps matching TRBD1 (6 bases). Trimming pared 1 base from V and 1 base from J, leaving 16 bases between. The CDR3 runs to 17 residues. DNA for the CDR3: TGTGCCAGCAGTTTAGAGTGGACAGCCAAGGGGAACACTGAAGCTTTCTTT. Its translation: CASSLEWTAKGNTEAFF.

This clonotype was detected only a few times. The rearrangement uses TRBV5-1 and TRBJ2-1, with D tentatively TRBD1 (5 bases). The CDR3 consists of 15 residues. The V end was cut by 3 bases, the J end by 8 bases, with 18 bases between. From germline, CDR1 is SGHRS and CDR2 YFSETQ. CDR3 protein: CASSSLSQGWDEQFF. As DNA, the CDR3 is TGCGCCAGCAGCTCCTTGTCCCAGGGTTGGGATGAGCAGTTCTTC.

The table lists this clonotype with a few counts. This sequence joins TRBV29-1 and TRBJ2-1, with D perhaps given as TRBD1 or TRBD2 (5 bases each). The length of the CDR3 is 18 residues. Trimming removed 0 bases from V and 13 bases from J, with 31 bases in between. Germline loops: CDR1 SQVTM, CDR2 ANQGSEA. CDR3 bases: TGCAGCGTTGAAGATCAAGCCCTCCGGGACGGCACAATGGGGACCCAGTTCTTC. It encodes CSVEDQALRDGTMGTQFF.

CDR3 sequence (DNA): TGTGCCAGCAGACCCGGGTTATCCGGGAAACTGTTTTTT. It yields the protein CASRPGLSGKLFF. J is TRBJ1-4 and V is TRBV6-2 or TRBV6-3; D uncertain. This CDR3 is built from 13 residues. Germline V CDR1 and CDR2: MNHEY, SVGEGT. Trimming left V 6 bases short and J 11 bases short, with 16 bases between.

This clonotype was seen many times. The chain joins TRBV6-5 to TRBJ2-7, with 7 bases fitting TRBD1. Germline CDR1 MNHEY, CDR2 SVGAGI. V lost 7 bases and J lost 3; bases outside the gene matches: 12. The CDR3 is 15 amino acids. CDR3 protein: CASKPTGTDDYEQYF. Here the CDR3 DNA reads TGTGCCAGCAAACCAACCGGGACAGACGACTACGAGCAGTACTTC.